This TCR beta chain is drawn from a study of CD8+CD57+ T cells in acquired aplastic anemia. V was trimmed by 6 bases and J by 4 bases, leaving 16 bases between them. The CDR3 sequence is 14 residues long. Germline-derived CDR1 and CDR2 are DFQATT and SNEGSKA (reference sequence). Only a few counts were recorded for this clonotype. Genomic DNA was employed as the template in profiling TCR beta VDJ and CDR3. TCRdb recomputed calls from the reads with MiXCR, one row per CDR3 protein. Altogether hundreds of thousands of distinct CDR3 sequences are present, around a third being singletons, with the ten largest covering less than 1%. Before being chosen for sequencing, patients had shown CD8+CD57+ cell expansion by flow cytometry. There were no patients without severe acquired aplastic anemia.

The rearrangement joins TRBV20-1 to TRBJ1-5; D perhaps matches TRBD1 (6 bases). This receptor was identified in a human donor with aplastic anemia. Sequencing used sorted CD4+, CD8+, or CD8+CD57+ T cells (not recorded which) from PBMCs. In DNA form, the CDR3 reads TGCAGTGCAGTAACCCGGACAGATAATCAGCCCCAGCATTTT. Translated, it gives CSAVTRTDNQPQHF.